One sample yielded the 4 T cell receptor beta chains listed below, sequenced in a study of T cell responses to AZD1222 COVID-19 vaccine. Here immunoSEQ multiplex PCR was the method, and the copy in TCRdb shows in-frame clones only, minus some. The table has 120,000 to 150,000 clones, around 91% seen once; the top ten hold 5.2%. Sequenced here: peripheral blood, sampled on day 0 of AZD1222 vaccination. The receptor set was obtained from an adult in good health.

This chain joins TRBV6-5 and TRBJ1-2; 9 bases are a match to TRBD1. The CDR3 consists of 13 residues. V lost 5 bases, J lost 9 bases, and 7 bases stayed unmatched. Germline loops: CDR1 MNHEY, CDR2 SVGAGI. The CDR3 DNA is TGTGCCAGCAGTAGAACAGGGGGCGGCAGCTACACCTTC. This gives the protein CASSRTGGGSYTF.

This chain links TRBV2 with TRBJ2-1; the D is unclear. The CDR3 consists of 12 residues. The V gene's germline CDR1 is SNHLY and CDR2 FYNNEI. V was clipped by 7 bases and J by 5 bases, with 9 bases between them. The CDR3 region is CASIVAHNEQFF. CDR3 in DNA: TGTGCCAGCATCGTGGCCCACAATGAGCAGTTCTTC.

The V and J genes are TRBV18 and TRBJ2-7; 7 bases are a match to TRBD1. Losses at the gene ends were 1 base for V and 4 bases for J; bases not matched to a gene: 4. CDR3 size: 14 residues. The V gene's germline CDR1 is KGHSH and CDR2 LQKENI. CDR3 coding DNA: TGTGCCAGCTCACCACAACAGGGGTCGTACGAGCAGTACTTC. This codes for CASSPQQGSYEQYF.

The chain links TRBV28 to TRBJ1-4, with 7 bases identical to TRBD1. CDR1 and CDR2 (germline): MDHEN, SYDVKM. CDR3 size: 13 residues. Germline trimming cut 10 bases from V and 6 bases from J; bases unmatched to any gene: 8. CDR3 amino acids: CATKGQNYEKLFF. The CDR3 bases are TGTGCCACCAAGGGACAGAATTATGAAAAACTGTTTTTT.